This T cell receptor (beta chain) was documented in a study of T cell changes during pregnancy in multiple sclerosis. V lost 3 bases and J lost 0; bases outside the gene matches: 10. CDR1 is SGHTA, CDR2 FQGNSA, per germline. The CDR3 sequence is 18 residues long. Using immunoSEQ multiplex PCR, the repertoire was profiled, and TCRdb retains in-frame clones only, with some absent. The data contain 40,000 or so clones, about 91% of them singletons. The rearrangement links TRBV7-2 to TRBJ2-3; 9 bases agree with TRBD2. The starting material was CD4+ T cells from peripheral blood mononuclear cells, obtained in the third trimester of pregnancy. This receptor was identified in a female donor in good health, enrolled as a control in a pregnancy study. This chain's CDR3 is CASSFVFGGGESTDTQYF. The CDR3 region has the DNA TGTGCCAGCAGCTTTGTATTTGGCGGGGGGGAAAGCACAGATACGCAGTATTTT.